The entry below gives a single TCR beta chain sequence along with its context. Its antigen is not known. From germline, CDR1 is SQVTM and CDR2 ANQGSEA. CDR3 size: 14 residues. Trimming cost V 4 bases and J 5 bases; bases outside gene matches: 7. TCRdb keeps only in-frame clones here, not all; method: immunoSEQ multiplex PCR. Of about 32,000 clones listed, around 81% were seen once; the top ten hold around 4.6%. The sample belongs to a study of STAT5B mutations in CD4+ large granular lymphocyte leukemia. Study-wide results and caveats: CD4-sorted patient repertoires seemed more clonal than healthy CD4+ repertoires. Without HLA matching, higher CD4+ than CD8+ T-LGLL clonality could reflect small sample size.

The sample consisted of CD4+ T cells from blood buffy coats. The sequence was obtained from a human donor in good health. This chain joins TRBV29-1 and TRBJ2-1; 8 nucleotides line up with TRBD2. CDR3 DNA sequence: TGCAGCGTTGTCGAGCGGGAGTGGAACAATGAGCAGTTCTTC. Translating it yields CSVVEREWNNEQFF.